The 9 T cell receptor beta chains below come from one sample, sequenced in a study of cytomegalovirus exposure and HLA in healthy donors. The PCR used 60 Vbeta and 13 Jbeta primers. Clones were sequenced by immunoSEQ multiplex PCR, and TCRdb holds only the in-frame ones, with some missing. The table lists tens of thousands of clones, about two thirds of them singletons, with just over 8% in the top ten. The sample was PBMCs. The receptors originated from a man aged 60-69 years in good health and CMV-seronegative.

The sample holds a few counts of this clone. The chain carries TRBV14 and TRBJ2-7; perhaps TRBD2 as D (6 bases). V shed 4 bases and J shed 4 bases, with 14 bases lying between them. Germline V gene lookup returns CDR1 SGHDN and CDR2 FVKESK. The CDR3 sequence is 14 residues long. The CDR3 nucleotides are TGTGCCAGCAGCCTACCCGGGACTTTTTACGAGCAGTACTTC. Protein: CASSLPGTFYEQYF.

This clone showed up just a few times. CDR3 protein: CASSLVSRLAGVSEQFF. DNA of the CDR3: TGTGCCAGCAGCTTAGTTTCGAGACTAGCGGGAGTCAGTGAGCAGTTCTTC. V gene TRBV7-2 combines with J gene TRBJ2-1, with 12 bases fitting TRBD2. The CDR3 has 17 amino acids. Trimming cost V 1 base and J 9 bases; bases outside gene matches: 10. CDR1 SGHTA and CDR2 FQGNSA come from the germline V gene.

This rearrangement joins TRBV6-5 to TRBJ1-4, with D tentatively TRBD1 (6 bases). CDR3 length: 13 residues. The ends were cut back, 5 bases at V and 10 bases at J, with 14 bases in the middle. Germline lookup yields CDR1 MNHEY and CDR2 SVGAGI. The DNA for the CDR3 is TGTGCCAGCAGTCCCCCCGACAGGTCAAAACTGTTTTTT. It yields the protein CASSPPDRSKLFF.

The V call is TRBV29-1, the J call TRBJ1-6; 7 bases agree with TRBD1. Trimming removed 2 bases from V and 9 bases from J; junction bases left unmatched: 13. The CDR3 is 16 amino acids. Germline V gene data show CDR1 as SQVTM and CDR2 as ANQGSEA. CDR3 nucleotide sequence: TGCAGCGTTGAACCCTGGGTAGACAGGGCCGGTTCACCCCTCCACTTT. Protein sequence: CSVEPWVDRAGSPLHF.

The rearrangement joins TRBV7-2 to TRBJ2-7; tentative D call: TRBD2 (5 bases). Trimming shortened V by 2 bases and J by 0 bases, and 8 bases separated the two germline ends. This CDR3 region has 14 residues. Germline CDR1 SGHTA, CDR2 FQGNSA. CDR3 nucleotides: TGTGCCAGCAGCTTAAAGAGGGACTCCTACGAGCAGTACTTC. Its protein product is CASSLKRDSYEQYF.

The gene calls are TRBV19 and TRBJ2-5, with unresolved D. V lost 4 bases and J lost 5, with 11 bases in between. This CDR3 is 13 amino acids long. Germline V lookup: CDR1 LNHDA, CDR2 SQIVND (reference sequence). The CDR3 loop is CASSSTARETQYF. The CDR3 DNA is TGTGCCAGTAGTAGCACCGCTCGGGAGACCCAGTACTTC.

The V call is TRBV25-1, the J call TRBJ2-7, with 9 bases lining up with TRBD1. There are 14 residues in the CDR3. CDR1 and CDR2 from the germline V gene are MGHDK and SYGVNS. Losses at the gene ends were 4 bases for V and 2 bases for J; bases not matched to a gene: 3. The CDR3 protein is CASSGQGGTYEQYF. CDR3 DNA: TGTGCCAGCAGTGGACAGGGGGGGACCTACGAGCAGTACTTC.

The chain has TRBV9 and TRBJ1-5; the D gene is possibly TRBD1 (5 bases). Germline V CDR1 and CDR2: SGDLS, YYNGEE. The CDR3 runs 15 residues. Trimming took off 4 bases at V and 0 bases at J, with 11 bases between the two ends. The CDR3 nucleotides read TGTGCCAGCAGCCTCACAGGATATAGCAATCAGCCCCAGCATTTT. Residues: CASSLTGYSNQPQHF.

The chain couples TRBV19 to TRBJ2-6, with TRBD1 matching 9 bases. This CDR3 region has 15 residues. Germline assignment: CDR1 LNHDA and CDR2 SQIVND (reference sequence). Trimming at V came to 10 bases and at J to 2 bases, leaving 6 bases not matched to a gene. The CDR3 nucleotides read TGTGCCATTGCGGACAGGGGAGCTGGGGCCAACGTCCTGACTTTC. The encoded protein is CAIADRGAGANVLTF. The variable domain in full, completed from reference TRBV19 and TRBJ2-6, reads DGGITQSPKYLFRKEGQNVTLSCEQNLNHDAMYWYRQDPGQGLRLIYYSQIVNDFQKGDIAEGYSVSREKKESFPLTVTSAQKNPTAFYLCAIADRGAGANVLTFGAGSRLTVL.